The 27 T cell receptor beta chains presented below share a single source sample, sequenced in a study of blood T cell repertoires in COVID-19. Profiled with immunoSEQ multiplex PCR; TCRdb holds only in-frame clones, not every one. Of more than 90,000 clones detected, 87% appear once; the ten largest clones hold roughly 18%. Specimen: peripheral blood. The source of these receptors is a woman aged 55-69 years with COVID-19, enrolled during active disease.

As regards this clone: A far larger clone is off by one base, so a read error is likely. This chain links TRBV7-2 with TRBJ2-7, with 10 positions matching TRBD1. The germline V gene encodes CDR1 SGHTA and CDR2 FQGNSA. The J segment lost 3 bases and the V segment lost 1 base, leaving 3 bases of the junction unmatched. This CDR3 has 15 residues. The chain's CDR3 is CASSLDGTGDYEQYF. The CDR3 DNA reads TGTGCCAGCAGCTTAGACGGGACAGGGGACTACGAGCAGTACTTC.

The CDR3: CASSPPGQGSNTEAFF. The CDR3 nucleotides read TGTGCCAGCTCACCGCCGGGACAGGGATCGAACACTGAAGCTTTCTTT. The genes are TRBV18 and TRBJ1-1, with TRBD1 identical over 9 bases. This CDR3 contains 16 residues. V shed 3 bases, J shed 1 base, and the junction held 6 bases outside the gene matches. Germline CDR1 and CDR2: KGHSH and LQKENI.

The rearrangement joins TRBV7-2 to TRBJ2-1; 9 bases line up with TRBD2. The V and J ends lost 7 bases and 3 bases, in that order; junction bases with no gene match: 7. The CDR3 is made up of 15 amino acids. Germline V lookup: CDR1 SGHTA, CDR2 FQGNSA. Here the CDR3 reads CASNPLAGNYNEQFF. DNA of the CDR3: TGTGCCAGCAATCCTCTAGCGGGGAACTACAATGAGCAGTTCTTC.

As DNA, the CDR3 is TGCGCCAGCAGCGGGGAGGGGACTGAAGCTTTCTTT. This sequence encodes CASSGEGTEAFF. The chain uses TRBV5-1 and TRBJ1-1, with D maybe TRBD1 (5 bases). The germline gives CDR1 SGHRS, CDR2 YFSETQ. With 4 bases removed from V and 5 bases from J, the gap between germline ends came to 9 bases. This CDR3 region has 12 residues.

The CDR3 loop is CASSLSGGETQYF. CDR3 sequence (DNA): TGTGCCAGCAGCTTAAGCGGGGGAGAGACCCAGTACTTC. The chain carries TRBV7-3 and TRBJ2-5; 7 positions agree with TRBD2. With V trimmed by 1 base and J by 4 bases, 0 bases remained unmatched. The CDR3 loop spans 13 amino acids. Looked up from germline, CDR1 is SGHTA and CDR2 is FQGTGA. Looking up the rest from reference TRBV7-3 and TRBJ2-5 gives the full variable domain: GAGVSQTPSNKVTEKGKYVELRCDPISGHTALYWYRQSLGQGPEFLIYFQGTGAADDSGLPNDRFFAVRPEGSVSTLKIQRTERGDSAVYLCASSLSGGETQYFGPGTRLLVL.

The chain is built from TRBV9 and TRBJ1-1; the D gene is possibly TRBD1 (5 bases). This CDR3 has 14 amino acids. V shed 5 bases and J shed 3 bases, with 14 bases lying between them. Per germline, CDR1 SGDLS and CDR2 YYNGEE. This CDR3 is CASSGTSRDTEAFF. DNA for the CDR3: TGTGCCAGCAGTGGGACTTCACGGGACACTGAAGCTTTCTTT.

The chain employs TRBV2 and TRBJ1-2; TRBD1 matches 8 bases. Germline CDR1 SNHLY, CDR2 FYNNEI. After removal of 7 bases from V and 6 bases from J, the junction contained 19 bases not matched to a gene. The CDR3 sequence is 17 residues long. DNA of the CDR3: TGTGCCAGCAAAGGGCGGGGGCCGAGGACAGGGCGGAATGGCTACACCTTC. Protein product: CASKGRGPRTGRNGYTF.

The chain couples TRBV7-2 to TRBJ1-2, with 8 bases lining up with TRBD1. In germline, CDR1 is SGHTA, CDR2 FQGNSA. The CDR3 is 15 residues long. Trimming at V came to 1 base and at J to 8 bases, leaving 9 bases not matched to a gene. CDR3 in amino acids: CASSLGTGLIRGYTF. The CDR3 region has the DNA TGTGCCAGCAGCTTAGGGACAGGGTTGATTCGCGGCTACACCTTC.

The chain recombines TRBV6-2 or TRBV6-3 with TRBJ2-5; 9 bases fit TRBD1. V was pared by 2 bases and J by 5 bases, with 9 bases of the junction left unmatched. The CDR3 has 16 residues. Germline V gene data show CDR1 as MNHEY and CDR2 as SVGEGT. CDR3 in amino acids: CASSYARGTGRETQYF. In DNA form, the CDR3 reads TGTGCCAGCAGTTACGCGCGAGGGACAGGGAGGGAGACCCAGTACTTC.

J is TRBJ2-6 and V is TRBV7-9; D call uncertain. This CDR3 contains 16 residues. Trimming removed 2 bases from V and 4 bases from J, with 12 bases in between. Germline lookup yields CDR1 SEHNR and CDR2 FQNEAQ (reference sequence). Here the CDR3 DNA reads TGTGCCAGCAGCTTACCCTTGGGCCGGGGGGCCAACGTCCTGACTTTC. It yields the protein CASSLPLGRGANVLTF.

The V gene is TRBV7-3, the J gene TRBJ2-3; no definite D call. CDR3 length equals 13 residues. Trimming stripped 5 bases from V and 2 bases from J, with 8 bases between. Germline-derived CDR1 and CDR2 are SGHTA and FQGTGA. CDR3 in amino acids: CASSPPSTDTQYF. CDR3 in DNA: TGTGCCAGCAGCCCCCCCTCCACAGATACGCAGTATTTT.

The genes are TRBV7-9 and TRBJ2-2, with TRBD1 identical over 8 bases. CDR1 SEHNR and CDR2 FQNEAQ come from the germline V gene (reference sequence). The CDR3 covers 18 residues. Trimming at V came to 5 bases and at J to 5 bases, leaving 16 bases not matched to a gene. CDR3 region: CASSIGGPGQVRTGELFF. In DNA form, the CDR3 reads TGTGCCAGCAGCATTGGGGGGCCGGGACAGGTCCGAACCGGGGAGCTGTTTTTT.

The chain couples TRBV11-2 to TRBJ1-2; TRBD1 matches at 8 bases. V shed 1 base and J 1 base; nucleotides not matched to a gene: 8. The CDR3 spans 17 residues. CDR1 is SGHAT, CDR2 FQNNGV, per germline. This chain's CDR3 is CASSLVWDRSRNYGYTF. In DNA form, the CDR3 reads TGTGCCAGCAGCTTAGTTTGGGACAGGAGCCGTAACTATGGCTACACCTTC.

The chain employs TRBV30 and TRBJ2-7; TRBD2 matches at 7 bases. The V gene's germline CDR1 is GTSNPN and CDR2 SVGIG (reference sequence). Germline trimming cut 3 bases from V and 4 bases from J; bases unmatched to any gene: 0. This CDR3 is built from 11 residues. The CDR3, as DNA: TGTGCCTGGAGGGGGGGGTACGAGCAGTACTTC. It specifies CAWRGGYEQYF.

The CDR3 sequence: CASSRQGSNQPQHF. CDR3 bases: TGTGCCAGCAGCCGACAGGGAAGCAATCAGCCCCAGCATTTT. The V gene is TRBV7-9, the J gene TRBJ1-5, with TRBD1 identical over 7 bases. This CDR3 has 14 residues. Germline-derived CDR1 and CDR2 are SEHNR and FQNEAQ (reference sequence). V shed 5 bases and J 1 base; nucleotides not matched to a gene: 2.

The rearrangement uses TRBV10-3 and TRBJ1-4; TRBD1 agrees at 9 bases. Per germline, CDR1 ENHRY and CDR2 SYGVKD. The V segment lost 10 bases and the J segment 8 bases; nucleotides outside the gene matches: 8. This CDR3 contains 13 residues. The CDR3 is CATRDRAGEKLFF. The CDR3 nucleotides are TGTGCCACCCGGGACAGGGCGGGGGAAAAACTGTTTTTT.

The rearrangement uses TRBV30 and TRBJ1-2; maybe TRBD1 (5 bases). Per germline, CDR1 GTSNPN and CDR2 SVGIG (reference sequence). The CDR3 has 13 residues. Trimming pared 4 bases from V and 11 bases from J, leaving 20 bases between. CDR3 sequence: CAWIQTGGGRYTF. CDR3 DNA sequence: TGTGCCTGGATCCAAACGGGCGGGGGTCGGTACACCTTC.

The chain recombines TRBV5-1 with TRBJ2-5; 7 nucleotides align to TRBD2. V shed 4 bases and J 0 bases; nucleotides not matched to a gene: 12. The CDR3 has 17 residues. Germline V lookup: CDR1 SGHRS, CDR2 YFSETQ. The CDR3 reads CASSPLTSRNYQETQYF. The CDR3 bases are TGCGCCAGCAGCCCCCTGACTAGCCGGAACTACCAAGAGACCCAGTACTTC.

The chain carries TRBV6-1 and TRBJ1-2; D gene ambiguous. The germline gives CDR1 MNHNS, CDR2 SASEGT. This CDR3 comprises 16 residues. V lost 1 base, J lost 2 bases, and 14 bases lay in between. The CDR3 spells CASSEVLGLPNYGYTF. CDR3 nucleotides: TGTGCCAGCAGTGAAGTCCTCGGACTCCCCAACTATGGCTACACCTTC.

This clone appeared a few times. The rearrangement links TRBV28 to TRBJ2-4, with D hard to call. Germline values: CDR1 MDHEN, CDR2 SYDVKM. V gave up 3 bases and J gave up 6 bases, with 6 bases separating them. The CDR3 is 12 residues long. The CDR3 loop is CASSLALNIQYF. The CDR3 DNA is TGTGCCAGCAGTTTGGCATTAAACATTCAGTACTTC.

The chain couples TRBV3-1 (or the pseudogene TRBV3-2) to TRBJ1-2; TRBD1 agrees at 7 bases. The CDR3 loop spans 14 amino acids. Germline V gene sequence: CDR1 LGHDT, CDR2 YNNKEL (reference sequence). V shed 6 bases and J 6 bases; nucleotides not matched to a gene: 10. The CDR3 region is CASSDRQGLNGYTF. The CDR3 DNA follows: TGTGCCAGCAGTGATAGACAGGGTTTAAATGGCTACACCTTC.

The rearrangement links TRBV18 to TRBJ2-1; tentative D call: TRBD1 (5 bases). This CDR3 region has 15 residues. Trimming removed 8 bases at V and 3 bases at J, with 17 bases between. Germline-derived CDR1 and CDR2 are KGHSH and LQKENI. Here the CDR3 DNA reads TGTGCCAGCCCGGCTGGGGCTTCGGTCTACAATGAGCAGTTCTTC. This translates into CASPAGASVYNEQFF. The complete variable domain, with remaining parts taken from reference TRBV18 and TRBJ2-1, reads NAGVMQNPRHLVRRRGQEARLRCSPMKGHSHVYWYRQLPEEGLKFMVYLQKENIIDESGMPKERFSAEFPKEGPSILRIQQVVRGDSAAYFCASPAGASVYNEQFFGPGTRLTVL.

V usage is TRBV6-6 and J usage is TRBJ2-7, with a weak D call TRBD1 (5 bases). This CDR3 spans 16 amino acids. Trimming left V 2 bases short and J 1 base short, with 15 bases between. The germline CDR1 and CDR2 sequences are MNHNY and SVGAGI (reference sequence). CDR3 DNA: TGTGCCAGCAGTTACGGACACATCTTGGGGTCCTACGAGCAGTACTTC. Amino acids: CASSYGHILGSYEQYF.

The V call is TRBV29-1, the J call TRBJ2-6; 12 nucleotides match TRBD1. Germline V gene lookup returns CDR1 SQVTM and CDR2 ANQGSEA. V gave up 4 bases and J gave up 2 bases; unmatched junction bases: 3. This CDR3 comprises 16 residues. CDR3 DNA: TGCAGCGTTGGGGGACAGGGGGCAACTGGGGCCAACGTCCTGACTTTC. Residues: CSVGGQGATGANVLTF.

This clone was picked up one time. The chain couples TRBV6-5 to TRBJ1-1; D may be TRBD1 (6 bases). Germline CDR1 reads MNHEY; CDR2 reads SVGAGI. The CDR3 is 13 residues long. Trimming removed 6 bases from V and 1 base from J, with 9 bases in between. The CDR3 bases are TGTGCCAGCAGCCCACAGGGGAACACTGAAGCTTTCTTT. It encodes CASSPQGNTEAFF.

The chain couples TRBV5-4 to TRBJ2-7; a weak D match, TRBD1 (5 bases). The germline V and J ends were trimmed by 0 bases and 9 bases, with 19 bases remaining between them. Germline lookup yields CDR1 SGHNT and CDR2 YYREEE (reference sequence). This CDR3 has 15 amino acids. In DNA, the CDR3 is TGTGCCAGCAGCTTGGATCAGGGAAGGTCCCACCGGCAGTACTTC. It is translated as CASSLDQGRSHRQYF.

The V call is TRBV5-4, the J call TRBJ1-6; perhaps TRBD1 as D (5 bases). This CDR3 has 16 amino acids. Trimming stripped 3 bases from V and 9 bases from J, with 19 bases between. Looked up from germline, CDR1 is SGHNT and CDR2 is YYREEE (reference sequence). The CDR3 here is CASSSKVQGSVSPLHF. CDR3 nucleotides: TGTGCCAGCAGCTCAAAGGTTCAGGGAAGTGTTTCACCCCTCCACTTT.